The clone carrying this TCR beta chain has a count of ten or more. Antigen unknown. The data were taken from a study of molecular identifiers for immune sequencing clone quantification. TCRdb processed the PCR reads anew with MiXCR; each CDR3 protein has one entry. The table has around 300,000 distinct CDR3 sequences, 24% seen once. CDR3 size: 17 residues. Germline trimming cut 5 bases from V and 0 bases from J; bases unmatched to any gene: 8. Germline V gene data show CDR1 as MNHEY and CDR2 as SMNVEV (reference sequence). Study-wide results and caveats: Clone sizes that are highly expanded could be underestimated when identical TCR molecules share a barcode. For effector cells, clones above 20 RNA copies held over 97% of molecules; for naive cells, under 1%.

When naive CD8 T cells were sorted, they were gated as CD8+CD4-CCR7+CD45RA+. Material for sequencing was naive CD8+ T cells from blood, with Jurkat cell RNA spiked in. The subset denotes: FACS-sorted CD8+CD4-CCR7+CD45RA+ naive T cells. The chain recombines TRBV27 with TRBJ1-5; TRBD1 aligns across 9 bases. The sequence came from a human donor in good health. Some libraries in this study had Jurkat cell RNA spiked in. The chain's CDR3 is CASSPQGTGYSNQPQHF. CDR3 nucleotide sequence: TGTGCCAGCAGTCCCCAGGGGACAGGGTATAGCAATCAGCCCCAGCATTTT.